Given below is one TCR beta chain in context. These data come from a study of blood T cell repertoires in COVID-19. At the level of the study: PBMCs, B-cell-depleted T cells, or T cells provided the cDNA or gDNA that made up the material.

In the authors' methods: The authors estimated nucleated cell counts from reference gene primer amplification. Measured with immunoSEQ multiplex PCR; TCRdb has only the in-frame clones, and not every one. That table gives V, J and clone size, and the DNA gave D and trimming. The sample lists roughly 400,000 clones; just over 90% were seen once. The CDR3 is 14 residues long. The J segment lost 6 bases and the V segment lost 6 bases, leaving 6 bases of the junction unmatched. Germline CDR1 is LNHDA and CDR2 is SQIVND (reference sequence). Participants were aged about 18 to 100 years from approximately 25 US areas. Exposed participants encountered a COVID-19 case during the 2 weeks preceding study entry.

The sequenced sample consisted of PBMCs or T cells enriched from blood (not recorded which). V gene TRBV19 combines with J gene TRBJ1-2, with 11 bases that match TRBD1. This TCR was sampled from a woman aged 40 to 50 who had been exposed to COVID-19. CDR3 amino acids: CASSRTGGENGYTF. The CDR3 DNA sequence: TGTGCCAGTAGCCGGACAGGGGGCGAGAATGGCTACACCTTC.